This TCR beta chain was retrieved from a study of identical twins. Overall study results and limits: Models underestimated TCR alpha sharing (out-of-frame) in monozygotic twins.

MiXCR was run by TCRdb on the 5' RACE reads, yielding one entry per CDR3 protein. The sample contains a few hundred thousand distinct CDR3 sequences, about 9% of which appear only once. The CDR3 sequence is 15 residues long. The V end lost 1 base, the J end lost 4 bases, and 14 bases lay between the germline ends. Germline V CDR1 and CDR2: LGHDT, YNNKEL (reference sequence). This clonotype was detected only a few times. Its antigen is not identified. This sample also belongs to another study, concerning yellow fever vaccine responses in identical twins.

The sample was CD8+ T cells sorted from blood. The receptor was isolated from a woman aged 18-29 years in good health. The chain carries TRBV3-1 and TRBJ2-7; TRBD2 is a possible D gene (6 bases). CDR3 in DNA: TGTGCCAGCAGCCAAGCAACTGGACTACTGTACGAGCAGTACTTC. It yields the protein CASSQATGLLYEQYF.